The 30 T cell receptor beta chains below all came from one sample that was sequenced in a study of blood T cell repertoires in COVID-19. Here immunoSEQ multiplex PCR was the method, and the copy in TCRdb shows in-frame clones only, minus some. The top ten clones hold roughly 2% of a sample with about 170,000 clones, under 90% of them seen once. The sample consisted of peripheral blood. The receptors originated from an elderly woman with acute or convalescent COVID-19.

This clone was picked up one time. The CDR3 DNA sequence: TGTGCCTGGAGTCATAACAGGGGATCTGGAAACACCATATATTTT. Translation: CAWSHNRGSGNTIYF. The J gene is TRBJ1-3, the V gene TRBV30, with TRBD1 matching 7 bases. This CDR3 comprises 15 residues. Germline lookup yields CDR1 GTSNPN and CDR2 SVGIG (reference sequence). The junction had 5 bases not matched to a gene; V was cut back by 2 bases and J by 1 base.

This sequence joins TRBV3-1 (or the pseudogene TRBV3-2) and TRBJ2-3; D might be TRBD2 (5 bases). V was clipped by 0 bases and J by 2 bases, with 18 bases between them. The CDR3 is made up of 18 amino acids. CDR1 and CDR2 from the germline V gene are LGHDT and YNNKEL (reference sequence). The CDR3 protein is CASSQDIGAAFPTDTQYF. CDR3 DNA: TGTGCCAGCAGCCAAGATATTGGAGCGGCCTTTCCCACAGATACGCAGTATTTT.

V usage is TRBV7-9 and J usage is TRBJ1-2; the D gene is possibly TRBD1 (5 bases). Trimming pared 1 base from V and 3 bases from J, leaving 15 bases between. This CDR3 has 16 residues. Germline CDR1 is SEHNR and CDR2 is FQNEAQ (reference sequence). The CDR3 sequence: CASSLGDSLPHYGYTF. CDR3 DNA: TGTGCCAGCAGCTTAGGAGACAGTCTGCCCCACTATGGCTACACCTTC.

The chain links TRBV23-1 to TRBJ2-3; 9 bases line up with TRBD1. TRBV23-1 is an ORF, and what it does is uncertain. There are 17 residues in the CDR3. Germline trimming cut 0 bases from V and 3 bases from J; bases unmatched to any gene: 7. The CDR3, as DNA: TGCGCCAGCAGTCAATCGGGTGGGACAGGGAAAACAGATACGCAGTATTTT. Translated, it gives CASSQSGGTGKTDTQYF.

The rearrangement joins TRBV30 to TRBJ1-2; maybe TRBD1 (5 bases). The V gene's germline CDR1 is GTSNPN and CDR2 SVGIG (reference sequence). The V end lost 0 bases, the J end lost 8 bases, and 16 bases lay between the germline ends. The CDR3 sequence is 14 residues long. CDR3 DNA sequence: TGTGCCTGGAGTGTACTACGTGGGGGGGGAGGCTACACCTTC. Amino acid sequence: CAWSVLRGGGGYTF.

The rearrangement uses TRBV25-1 and TRBJ2-1; 9 nucleotides align to TRBD1. Germline values: CDR1 MGHDK, CDR2 SYGVNS. The CDR3 extends over 16 amino acids. V was clipped by 4 bases and J by 5 bases; unmatched bases: 9. The CDR3 sequence is CASSASSGQGNNEQFF. CDR3 coding DNA: TGTGCCAGCAGTGCCTCCTCGGGACAGGGAAACAATGAGCAGTTCTTC.

This chain joins TRBV5-1 and TRBJ2-5, with TRBD1 identical over 7 bases. With 3 bases clipped from V and 4 bases from J, the junction kept 9 bases outside the gene matches. This CDR3 comprises 15 residues. Germline V gives CDR1 SGHRS, CDR2 YFSETQ. The CDR3 reads CASSSLPAGGETQYF. Here the CDR3 DNA reads TGCGCCAGCAGCTCCCTACCCGCAGGGGGAGAGACCCAGTACTTC.

As DNA, the CDR3 is TGTGCCAGCTCAAGCCAAGAGCACACTGAAGCTTTCTTT. It codes for CASSSQEHTEAFF. The genes are TRBV18 and TRBJ1-1, with D unresolved. V gave up 5 bases and J gave up 3 bases, with 10 bases separating them. Per germline, CDR1 KGHSH and CDR2 LQKENI. This CDR3 has 13 amino acids.

V usage is TRBV5-4 and J usage is TRBJ2-3, with unresolved D. Germline V gene sequence: CDR1 SGHNT, CDR2 YYREEE (reference sequence). There are 14 residues in the CDR3. Trimming shortened V by 0 bases and J by 2 bases, and 7 bases separated the two germline ends. The CDR3, as DNA: TGTGCCAGCAGCTTGGGCGGATACACAGATACGCAGTATTTT. It translates to CASSLGGYTDTQYF.

The chain is built from TRBV6-5 and TRBJ1-6; 8 bases agree with TRBD1. The V gene's germline CDR1 is MNHEY and CDR2 SVGAGI. Germline trimming cut 4 bases from V and 4 bases from J; bases unmatched to any gene: 3. The CDR3 spans 15 residues. CDR3 in DNA: TGTGCCAGCAGTTGGACAGGGTCATATAATTCACCCCTCCACTTT. The encoded protein is CASSWTGSYNSPLHF.

Only one count was recorded for this clone. The chain combines TRBV7-2 with TRBJ1-2; maybe TRBD1 (6 bases). The CDR3 is made up of 14 amino acids. Looked up from germline, CDR1 is SGHTA and CDR2 is FQGNSA. The V end was cut by 5 bases, the J end by 6 bases, with 16 bases between. Here the CDR3 DNA reads TGTGCCAGCAGCATCCTATGGGGGCTTGATGGCTACACCTTC. This sequence encodes CASSILWGLDGYTF.

The chain employs TRBV19 and TRBJ1-3; 8 positions match TRBD1. The CDR3 consists of 14 residues. The germline CDR1 and CDR2 sequences are LNHDA and SQIVND (reference sequence). Trimming cost V 4 bases and J 4 bases; bases outside gene matches: 3. CDR3: CASSTGQVGNTIYF. In nucleotides, the CDR3 is TGTGCCAGTAGTACGGGACAGGTCGGAAACACCATATATTTT.

The chain couples TRBV6-5 to TRBJ2-5; perhaps TRBD2 as D (6 bases). This CDR3 is built from 13 residues. Germline V CDR1 and CDR2: MNHEY, SVGAGI. The V gene lost 10 bases and the J gene lost 4 bases, with 16 bases spanning the gap. The CDR3 sequence: CATSYGTSETQYF. In DNA, the CDR3 is TGTGCCACCTCGTACGGGACTTCAGAGACCCAGTACTTC.

The CDR3 DNA follows: TGTGCCAGTAGTTTCTCGGGACTAGCGGGAGGAGGCAATGAGCAGTTCTTC. Translating gives CASSFSGLAGGGNEQFF. The chain uses TRBV19 and TRBJ2-1, with TRBD2 identical over 15 bases. Germline CDR1 LNHDA, CDR2 SQIVND (reference sequence). CDR3 length: 17 amino acids. Trimming took 5 bases from V and 6 from J; bases not matched to a gene: 8. Looking up the rest from reference TRBV19 and TRBJ2-1 gives the full variable domain: DGGITQSPKYLFRKEGQNVTLSCEQNLNHDAMYWYRQDPGQGLRLIYYSQIVNDFQKGDIAEGYSVSREKKESFPLTVTSAQKNPTAFYLCASSFSGLAGGGNEQFFGPGTRLTVL.

J is TRBJ1-3 and V is TRBV7-9; D gene uncertain. The CDR3 consists of 13 residues. Germline V gene data show CDR1 as SEHNR and CDR2 as FQNEAQ (reference sequence). The ends were cut back, 8 bases at V and 0 bases at J, with 8 bases in the middle. CDR3 DNA: TGTGCCAGCGGCCAGTACTCTGGAAACACCATATATTTT. Translation gives CASGQYSGNTIYF.

The gene calls are TRBV27 and TRBJ2-2, with unresolved D. CDR3 size: 12 residues. Germline loops: CDR1 MNHEY, CDR2 SMNVEV (reference sequence). Trimming shortened V by 3 bases and J by 6 bases, and 5 bases separated the two germline ends. CDR3 coding DNA: TGTGCCAGCAGTTTTCGGGCCGGGGAGCTGTTTTTT. Protein product: CASSFRAGELFF.

The chain employs TRBV5-6 and TRBJ2-1; 11 nucleotides align to TRBD2. The V gene end was trimmed by 2 bases and the J gene end by 10 bases; junction bases not matched to a gene: 5. The germline V gene has CDR1 SGHDT and CDR2 YYEEEE. This CDR3 is built from 14 residues. The CDR3 DNA sequence: TGTGCCAGCAGCTTAACTAGCGGGAGCGGAGAGCAGTTCTTC. Protein: CASSLTSGSGEQFF.

The chain joins TRBV4-1 to TRBJ1-2; the match to TRBD1 covers 9 bases. Germline V CDR1 and CDR2: MGHRA, YSYEKL. The V segment lost 3 bases and the J segment 7 bases; nucleotides outside the gene matches: 15. This CDR3 comprises 17 residues. CDR3 nucleotides: TGCGCCAGCAGCCATGCCCGGGACAGGGCAAAAAGGGGTGGCTACACCTTC. Translated: CASSHARDRAKRGGYTF.

V is TRBV21-1 and J is TRBJ2-4; the table's D call, TRBD1, has no DNA check behind it. TRBV21-1 is an annotated pseudogene. The CDR3 runs to 23 residues. The CDR3 here is CASSPCPASEGGRLTLAKNIQYF. CDR3 coding DNA: TGTGCCAGCAGCCCCTGTCCAGCCAGCGAAGGGGGCCGTTTAACTCTAGCCAAAAACATTCAGTACTTC.

The rearrangement uses TRBV19 and TRBJ1-1; D not certain. V lost 6 bases, J lost 5 bases, and 16 bases lay in between. CDR1 and CDR2 (germline): LNHDA, SQIVND (reference sequence). The CDR3 loop spans 14 amino acids. CDR3 coding DNA: TGTGCCAGTAGGCCCCCGGAGACCCCAACTGAAGCTTTCTTT. Its translation: CASRPPETPTEAFF.

The rearrangement joins TRBV6-5 to TRBJ1-4; 8 bases fit TRBD1. Germline CDR1 reads MNHEY; CDR2 reads SVGAGI. J lost 3 bases, V lost 8 bases, and 5 bases had no gene match. The CDR3 is 14 residues long. The CDR3 sequence: CASRRTGPNEKLFF. The CDR3 nucleotides are TGTGCCAGCCGTCGGACAGGGCCTAATGAAAAACTGTTTTTT.

V usage is TRBV25-1 and J usage is TRBJ1-4; TRBD1 agrees at 7 bases. The V gene's germline CDR1 is MGHDK and CDR2 SYGVNS. With V trimmed by 5 bases and J by 7 bases, 7 bases remained unmatched. The CDR3 is 14 amino acids. CDR3 sequence: CASSKGGNFEKLFF. The CDR3 DNA reads TGTGCCAGCAGTAAAGGGGGCAACTTTGAAAAACTGTTTTTT.

This chain connects TRBV6-2 or TRBV6-3 to TRBJ2-7; 13 bases match TRBD2. The J segment lost 4 bases and the V segment lost 4 bases, leaving 16 bases of the junction unmatched. This CDR3 comprises 19 residues. Germline assignment: CDR1 MNHEY and CDR2 SVGEGT. Here the CDR3 DNA reads TGTGCCAGCAGTTCTAATCCCGGGACTAGCGGGATTAGGGCTTACGAGCAGTACTTC. Protein sequence: CASSSNPGTSGIRAYEQYF.

This clone was detected only a few times. The chain has TRBV6-2 or TRBV6-3 and TRBJ2-7; D is unresolved. The CDR3 consists of 13 residues. The ends were cut back, 0 bases at V and 6 bases at J, with 9 bases in the middle. Germline lookup yields CDR1 MNHEY and CDR2 SVGEGT. In nucleotides, the CDR3 is TGTGCCAGCAGTTACTCAGCCCTACCCGAGCAGTACTTC. Its protein product is CASSYSALPEQYF.

CDR3 sequence (DNA): TGTGCCAGCAGCACGACAGGTATAAGCAATCAGCCCCAGCATTTT. It encodes CASSTTGISNQPQHF. The chain carries TRBV5-5 and TRBJ1-5; a weak D match, TRBD1 (6 bases). Trimming shortened V by 4 bases and J by 1 base, and 12 bases separated the two germline ends. CDR1 is SGHKS and CDR2 is YYEKEE in the germline V gene (reference sequence). The CDR3 extends over 15 amino acids.

In its sample, this clone was seen a few times. CDR3 in amino acids: CASSPRYGKKGYEQYF. The CDR3, as DNA: TGTGCCAGCTCACCACGTTACGGGAAGAAAGGCTACGAGCAGTACTTC. The gene calls are TRBV18 and TRBJ2-7, with D perhaps TRBD2 (5 bases). CDR1 and CDR2 from the germline V gene are KGHSH and LQKENI. With 1 base removed from V and 3 bases from J, the gap between germline ends came to 16 bases. This CDR3 is 16 amino acids long. The whole variable domain, filled in from reference TRBV18 and TRBJ2-7, reads NAGVMQNPRHLVRRRGQEARLRCSPMKGHSHVYWYRQLPEEGLKFMVYLQKENIIDESGMPKERFSAEFPKEGPSILRIQQVVRGDSAAYFCASSPRYGKKGYEQYFGPGTRLTVT.

V gene TRBV6-2 or TRBV6-3 combines with J gene TRBJ1-4, with D possibly being TRBD1 (5 bases). The V end lost 5 bases, the J end lost 4 bases, and 11 bases lay between the germline ends. Germline lookup yields CDR1 MNHEY and CDR2 SVGEGT. The CDR3 contains 14 residues. The CDR3 region is CASSRRVGNEKLFF. For the CDR3, the DNA is TGTGCCAGCAGTCGCAGGGTCGGTAATGAAAAACTGTTTTTT.

J is TRBJ1-4 and V is TRBV18, with D hard to call. The CDR3 totals 14 residues. Germline CDR1 reads KGHSH; CDR2 reads LQKENI. V was trimmed by 2 bases and J by 3 bases, leaving 7 bases between them. CDR3 sequence (DNA): TGTGCCAGCTCACCAAGGCAGGCTAATGAAAAACTGTTTTTT. The encoded protein is CASSPRQANEKLFF.

The chain links TRBV3-1 (or the pseudogene TRBV3-2) to TRBJ1-4; maybe TRBD1 (6 bases). Germline V gene data show CDR1 as LGHDT and CDR2 as YNNKEL (reference sequence). V gave up 3 bases and J gave up 3 bases, with 11 bases separating them. The CDR3 loop spans 15 amino acids. Here the CDR3 DNA reads TGTGCCAGCAGCCAGACGACAGGTTCTAATGAAAAACTGTTTTTT. Its translation: CASSQTTGSNEKLFF.

This chain joins TRBV7-2 and TRBJ2-7; possibly TRBD2 for D (6 bases). The V gene's germline CDR1 is SGHTA and CDR2 FQGNSA. This CDR3 is built from 15 residues. The ends were cut back, 0 bases at V and 4 bases at J, with 13 bases in the middle. CDR3 loop: CASSLAGGSGYEQYF. The CDR3 DNA reads TGTGCCAGCAGCTTAGCTGGTGGGAGCGGGTACGAGCAGTACTTC.